Sequencing of this T cell receptor (beta chain) was carried out in a study of PD-1 blockade in classical Hodgkin lymphoma. The repertoire was sequenced with immunoSEQ multiplex PCR; TCRdb's copy has only in-frame clones and lacks some. The sample includes about 43,000 clones, over 65% of them seen just once. General observations from the study: It was reported that newly diagnosed patients had less baseline TCR diversity than healthy donors. At C4D1, TCR diversity had climbed significantly for CD4+ cells, though not for CD8+ cells. Factors driving the repertoire differences, possibly disease activity or prior therapy, remain undefined.

Germline V gene sequence: CDR1 MNHNS, CDR2 SASEGT. The ends lost 1 base at V and 7 bases at J; junction bases unmatched: 14. The CDR3 length is 17 residues. Regarding this clone: Its antigen is currently unknown.

Each patient's relapse followed autologous stem cell transplantation, and brentuximab vedotin exposure varied. The sample consisted of peripheral blood mononuclear cells (PBMCs), taken before the second cycle of nivolumab. The V and J genes are TRBV6-1 and TRBJ1-2; 8 bases fit TRBD1. This receptor was taken from a human donor with classical Hodgkin lymphoma. The CDR3 region has the DNA TGTGCCAGCAGTGAAGTCGCGTCAGGGGGCCGCGGGGGTGGCTACACCTTC. Translating gives CASSEVASGGRGGGYTF.